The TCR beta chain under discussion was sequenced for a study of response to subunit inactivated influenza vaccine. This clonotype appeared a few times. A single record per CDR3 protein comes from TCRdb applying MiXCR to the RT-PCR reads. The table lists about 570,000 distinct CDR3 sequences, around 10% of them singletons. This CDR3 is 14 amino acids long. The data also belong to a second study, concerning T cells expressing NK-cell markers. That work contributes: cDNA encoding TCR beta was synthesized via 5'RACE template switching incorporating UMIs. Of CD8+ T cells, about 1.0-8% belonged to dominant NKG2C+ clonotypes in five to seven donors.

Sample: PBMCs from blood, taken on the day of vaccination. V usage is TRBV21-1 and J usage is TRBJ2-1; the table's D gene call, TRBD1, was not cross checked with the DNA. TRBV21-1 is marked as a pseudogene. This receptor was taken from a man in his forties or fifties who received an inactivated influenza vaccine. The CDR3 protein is CASRRPLSYNEQFF. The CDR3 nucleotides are TGTGCCAGCAGACGGCCCCTCTCCTACAATGAGCAGTTCTTC.